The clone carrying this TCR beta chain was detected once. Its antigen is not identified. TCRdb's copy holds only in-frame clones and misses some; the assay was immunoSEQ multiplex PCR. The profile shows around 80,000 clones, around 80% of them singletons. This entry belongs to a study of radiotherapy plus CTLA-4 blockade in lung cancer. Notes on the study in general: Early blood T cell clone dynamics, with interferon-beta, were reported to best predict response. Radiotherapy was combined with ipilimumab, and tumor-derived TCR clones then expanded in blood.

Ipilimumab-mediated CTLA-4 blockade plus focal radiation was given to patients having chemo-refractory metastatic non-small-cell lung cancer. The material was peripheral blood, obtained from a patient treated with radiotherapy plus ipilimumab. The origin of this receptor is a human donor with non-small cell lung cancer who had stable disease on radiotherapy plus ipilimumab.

The CDR3 region is CASSLYIGAEETQYF. The CDR3 coding sequence is TGCGCCAGCAGCTTGTATATAGGGGCCGAGGAGACCCAGTACTTC. The rearrangement joins TRBV5-1 to TRBJ2-5; weak D call: TRBD1 (5 bases). The CDR3 covers 15 residues. From germline, CDR1 is SGHRS and CDR2 YFSETQ. Trimming took 1 base from V and 5 from J, leaving 15 bases between them.